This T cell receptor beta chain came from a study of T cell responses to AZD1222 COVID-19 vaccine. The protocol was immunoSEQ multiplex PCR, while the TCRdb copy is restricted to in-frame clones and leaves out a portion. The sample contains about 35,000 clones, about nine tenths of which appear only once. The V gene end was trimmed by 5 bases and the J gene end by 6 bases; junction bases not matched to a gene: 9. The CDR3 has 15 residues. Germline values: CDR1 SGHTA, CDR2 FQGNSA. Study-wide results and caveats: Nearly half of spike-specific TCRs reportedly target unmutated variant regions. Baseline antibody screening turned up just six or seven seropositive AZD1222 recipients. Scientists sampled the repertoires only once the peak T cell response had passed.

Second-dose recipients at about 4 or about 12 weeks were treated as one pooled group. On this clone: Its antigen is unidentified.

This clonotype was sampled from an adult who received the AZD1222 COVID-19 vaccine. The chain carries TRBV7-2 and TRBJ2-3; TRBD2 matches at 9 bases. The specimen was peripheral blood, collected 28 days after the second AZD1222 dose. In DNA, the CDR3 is TGTGCCAGCAGCCGTCTGGGCGCGGGGGGGGATACGCAGTATTTT. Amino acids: CASSRLGAGGDTQYF.